Each of the 17 T cell receptor beta chains below was sequenced from the same sample in a study of T cells in localized non-small cell lung cancer. Profiling relied on immunoSEQ multiplex PCR, and the TCRdb table lists in-frame clones only, not all of them. The top ten hold roughly 4.5% of the sample, which has approximately 70,000 clones, about four fifths seen once. Sequenced material: PBMCs, taken before any cancer treatment. All receptors derive from a man between 40 and 69 years old with stage II lung adenocarcinoma.

This rearrangement joins TRBV7-2 to TRBJ1-5; D gene ambiguous. The V and J ends lost 1 base and 8 bases respectively, with 12 bases between them. This CDR3 spans 14 amino acids. Germline V gives CDR1 SGHTA, CDR2 FQGNSA. The CDR3 nucleotides read TGTGCCAGCAGCTTAGAGGTCAGCTTGAAGCCCCAGCATTTT. Translation gives CASSLEVSLKPQHF. The full variable domain, rest sourced from reference TRBV7-2 and TRBJ1-5, is GAGVSQSPSNKVTEKGKDVELRCDPISGHTALYWYRQSLGQGLEFLIYFQGNSAPDKSGLPSDRFSAERTGGSVSTLTIQRTQQEDSAVYLCASSLEVSLKPQHFGDGTRLSIL.

The genes are TRBV18 and TRBJ1-5, with 11 nucleotides matching TRBD1. CDR1 and CDR2 (germline): KGHSH, LQKENI. The length of the CDR3 is 15 residues. V shed 3 bases, J shed 4 bases, and the junction held 2 bases outside the gene matches. The CDR3, as DNA: TGTGCCAGCTCACCCGGACAGGGGGCGAATCAGCCCCAGCATTTT. Protein product: CASSPGQGANQPQHF.

The J gene is TRBJ1-1, the V gene TRBV5-1; D possibly corresponds to TRBD1 (5 bases). This CDR3 has 14 amino acids. V was pared by 4 bases and J by 0 bases, with 10 bases between. CDR1 is SGHRS, CDR2 YFSETQ, per germline. CDR3 sequence: CASSQGRLNTEAFF. CDR3 nucleotides: TGCGCCAGCAGCCAGGGACGGCTGAACACTGAAGCTTTCTTT.

The chain recombines TRBV6-5 with TRBJ2-3; the D gene is possibly TRBD2 (6 bases). Trimming cost V 6 bases and J 4 bases, with 17 bases left between them. This CDR3 is 15 amino acids long. The germline V gene has CDR1 MNHEY and CDR2 SVGAGI. The CDR3 sequence is CASSLTSNGADTQYF. DNA of the CDR3: TGTGCCAGCAGCCTCACTAGCAACGGGGCAGATACGCAGTATTTT.

V and J are TRBV18 and TRBJ1-2; the D is unclear. Germline CDR1 and CDR2: KGHSH and LQKENI. The length of the CDR3 is 15 residues. Between the trimmed V and J ends, which lost 0 bases and 0 bases, there was a span of 8 bases. CDR3 nucleotide sequence: TGTGCCAGCTCACCACCGATGCAGACTAACTATGGCTACACCTTC. This sequence encodes CASSPPMQTNYGYTF. Together with reference TRBV18 and TRBJ1-2, the CDR3 gives the full variable domain: NAGVMQNPRHLVRRRGQEARLRCSPMKGHSHVYWYRQLPEEGLKFMVYLQKENIIDESGMPKERFSAEFPKEGPSILRIQQVVRGDSAAYFCASSPPMQTNYGYTFGSGTRLTVV.

V is TRBV13 and J is TRBJ2-1, with 9 bases aligning to TRBD1. V shed 5 bases, J shed 1 base, and the junction held 6 bases outside the gene matches. This CDR3 is 16 amino acids long. The germline CDR1 and CDR2 sequences are PRHDT and FYEKMQ (reference sequence). CDR3 residues: CASSMTGTGSYNEQFF. The CDR3 DNA is TGTGCCAGCAGCATGACCGGGACAGGGTCCTACAATGAGCAGTTCTTC.

This clone was counted a few times. The chain carries TRBV18 and TRBJ2-5; weak D call: TRBD1 (5 bases). Trimming removed 0 bases from V and 0 bases from J, with 8 bases in between. Per germline, CDR1 KGHSH and CDR2 LQKENI. The CDR3 loop spans 15 amino acids. CDR3 sequence (DNA): TGTGCCAGCTCACCACCGCAGGGCTACCAAGAGACCCAGTACTTC. Its translation is CASSPPQGYQETQYF.

In regard to this clone: At one of its ends the junction is not consistent with the germline gene, which may arise from a read error. The gene calls are TRBV7-7 and TRBJ2-5; possible D gene TRBD2, 6 bases. The CDR3 consists of 15 residues. Germline V gene lookup returns CDR1 SSHAT and CDR2 FNYEAQ (reference sequence). CDR3 sequence (DNA): TGTGCTAGCAGCTCGGGACGACTAGTCCAAGAGACCCAGTACTTC. Its translation: CASSSGRLVQETQYF. Looking up the rest from reference TRBV7-7 and TRBJ2-5 gives the full variable domain: GAGVSQSPRYKVTKRGQDVTLRCDPISSHATLYWYQQALGQGPEFLTYFNYEAQPDKSGLPSDRFSAERPEGSISTLTIQRTEQRDSAMYRCASSSGRLVQETQYFGPGTRLLVL.

This clone was counted between two and nine times. The chain combines TRBV10-3 with TRBJ1-1; 8 nucleotides agree with TRBD1. J lost 4 bases, V lost 6 bases, and 4 bases had no gene match. Per germline, CDR1 ENHRY and CDR2 SYGVKD. The CDR3 contains 13 residues. In DNA, the CDR3 is TGTGCCATCAGCCCTACAGGGGGCACTGAAGCTTTCTTT. Its translation is CAISPTGGTEAFF.

This clone is classed as medium-sized. The chain's CDR3 is CASSPDRLNTGELFF. CDR3 coding DNA: TGTGCCAGCAGTCCAGACAGGTTGAACACCGGGGAGCTGTTTTTT. The gene calls are TRBV6-6 and TRBJ2-2; D perhaps matches TRBD1 (6 bases). Germline V gene data show CDR1 as MNHNY and CDR2 as SVGAGI (reference sequence). This CDR3 region has 15 residues. V was trimmed by 5 bases and J by 1 base, leaving 11 bases between them.

The V gene is TRBV5-1, the J gene TRBJ1-4; 10 nucleotides align to TRBD1. The CDR3 is 14 amino acids. Trimming at V came to 5 bases and at J to 5 bases, leaving 3 bases not matched to a gene. Per germline, CDR1 SGHRS and CDR2 YFSETQ. The CDR3 spells CASSWDRGNEKLFF. DNA for the CDR3: TGCGCCAGCAGTTGGGACAGGGGAAATGAAAAACTGTTTTTT.

J is TRBJ2-2 and V is TRBV5-1, with TRBD2 matching 12 bases. Germline V gives CDR1 SGHRS, CDR2 YFSETQ. J lost 5 bases, V lost 0 bases, and 11 bases had no gene match. This CDR3 has 19 amino acids. CDR3 in amino acids: CASSLEASGRAGRTGELFF. The CDR3 DNA reads as TGCGCCAGCAGCTTGGAGGCTAGCGGGAGGGCCGGTAGGACCGGGGAGCTGTTTTTT.

The chain has TRBV25-1 and TRBJ2-1; D gene uncertain. In germline, CDR1 is MGHDK, CDR2 SYGVNS. V gave up 0 bases and J gave up 5 bases, with 5 bases separating them. The CDR3 spans 13 residues. The CDR3 loop is CASSEYPHNEQFF. The CDR3 nucleotides are TGTGCCAGCAGTGAATATCCTCACAATGAGCAGTTCTTC.

The chain joins TRBV7-9 to TRBJ2-7; possible D gene TRBD2, 5 bases. The CDR3 covers 15 residues. Trimming left V 5 bases short and J 7 bases short, with 21 bases between. Germline CDR1 and CDR2: SEHNR and FQNEAQ (reference sequence). In DNA form, the CDR3 reads TGTGCCAGCAGCCAAGAATGGACCCCCCAGCGGGAGCAGTACTTC. Encoded protein: CASSQEWTPQREQYF.

The J gene is TRBJ2-7, the V gene TRBV9; 12 nucleotides line up with TRBD2. The length of the CDR3 is 17 residues. V trimming: 4 bases; J trimming: 3 bases; junction bases outside the gene matches: 11. Germline V gene data show CDR1 as SGDLS and CDR2 as YYNGEE. CDR3 sequence: CASSKGTSGPPYYEQYF. CDR3 DNA sequence: TGTGCCAGCAGCAAAGGGACTAGCGGGCCTCCATACTACGAGCAGTACTTC.

The rearrangement links TRBV19 to TRBJ2-5; D not certain. The V gene lost 2 bases and the J gene lost 1 base, with 5 bases spanning the gap. The germline V gene has CDR1 LNHDA and CDR2 SQIVND (reference sequence). This CDR3 is built from 13 residues. This chain's CDR3 is CASSISAQETQYF. CDR3 in DNA: TGTGCCAGTAGTATATCGGCCCAAGAGACCCAGTACTTC.

The chain carries TRBV7-6 and TRBJ2-7; 10 bases are shared with TRBD1. The CDR3 has 16 residues. Per germline, CDR1 SGHVS and CDR2 FNYEAQ. V lost 3 bases and J lost 0; bases outside the gene matches: 5. CDR3 coding DNA: TGTGCCAGCAGCTTGTTGGGACAGGGGAGCTCCTACGAGCAGTACTTC. This encodes CASSLLGQGSSYEQYF.